The 27 T cell receptor beta chains listed next were all sequenced from one sample in a study of post-analysis software for immune sequencing data. Study-level findings and limits: Several TRBV segments (TRBV5-6, TRBV5-1 and TRBV20-1 among them) occurred more frequently in patients than in controls.

Antigens of these TCRs are unknown. Unique molecular identifiers were built into the TCR beta cDNA libraries. TCRdb ran MiXCR on the PCR reads and lists one entry per CDR3 protein. The data hold hundreds of thousands of distinct CDR3 sequences, with about 60% observed a single time. The sequencing input was blood. These receptors all come from a girl aged 2-9 years with multiple sclerosis.

The CDR3 region has the DNA TGTGCCAGCAGCCCCAGTTCTAGCGGGGGGGCCATCGAGCAGTTCTTC. It encodes CASSPSSSGGAIEQFF. The V and J genes are TRBV14 and TRBJ2-1; TRBD2 matches 12 bases. This CDR3 comprises 16 residues. Germline CDR1 is SGHDN and CDR2 is FVKESK. The V segment lost 4 bases and the J segment 10 bases; nucleotides outside the gene matches: 11.

The chain links TRBV7-9 to TRBJ2-5; 7 positions match TRBD1. Germline CDR1 SEHNR, CDR2 FQNEAQ (reference sequence). V lost 5 bases, J lost 5 bases, and 8 bases stayed unmatched. This CDR3 has 14 residues. As DNA, the CDR3 is TGTGCCAGCAGCGATACAGGGGCCCGGGAGACCCAGTACTTC. It specifies CASSDTGARETQYF.

The V and J genes are TRBV4-1 and TRBJ1-1; the match to TRBD1 covers 7 bases. The J segment lost 6 bases and the V segment lost 4 bases, leaving 5 bases of the junction unmatched. The CDR3 runs 13 residues. The germline V gene has CDR1 MGHRA and CDR2 YSYEKL. CDR3 protein: CASSLLGTAEAFF. The CDR3, as DNA: TGCGCCAGCAGCCTCCTAGGGACAGCTGAAGCTTTCTTT.

The J gene is TRBJ2-5, the V gene TRBV7-2; 12 nucleotides agree with TRBD2. V lost 0 bases and J lost 11; bases outside the gene matches: 7. The CDR3 sequence is 15 residues long. Germline CDR1 and CDR2: SGHTA and FQGNSA. CDR3 amino acids: CASSLAGLAGFEQYF. For the CDR3, the DNA is TGTGCCAGCAGCTTAGCAGGACTAGCGGGATTTGAGCAGTACTTC.

This rearrangement joins TRBV12-3 or TRBV12-4 to TRBJ2-1; D is perhaps TRBD2 (6 bases). CDR3 length equals 14 residues. V was cut by 4 bases and J by 5 bases, with 12 bases left in between. CDR3 bases: TGTGCCAGCAGTTATACCGGGAGAGACAATGAGCAGTTCTTC. Protein product: CASSYTGRDNEQFF.

The rearrangement links TRBV7-2 to TRBJ1-1; D is possibly TRBD1 (5 bases). The CDR3 totals 16 residues. V was pared by 1 base and J by 1 base, with 13 bases between. The germline CDR1 and CDR2 sequences are SGHTA and FQGNSA. This chain's CDR3 is CASSLVGGYTNTEAFF. DNA of the CDR3: TGTGCCAGCAGCTTAGTCGGGGGATATACGAACACTGAAGCTTTCTTT.

This clonotype was detected only a few times. At one end, the junction sequence differs from germline, possibly due to a read error. The chain has TRBV13 and TRBJ1-2; no clear D gene. The CDR3 runs to 13 residues. Per the germline V gene, CDR1 is PRHDT and CDR2 is FYEKMQ (reference sequence). CDR3 coding DNA: TGTGCCAGCAGTTCCACCCTGGGGTATGGCCACACCTTC. Its protein is CASSSTLGYGHTF.

The rearrangement links TRBV10-3 to TRBJ2-7, with D tentatively TRBD2 (7 bases). V was pared by 6 bases and J by 1 base, with 16 bases between. Germline V gives CDR1 ENHRY, CDR2 SYGVKD. This CDR3 contains 15 residues. CDR3 in DNA: TGTGCCATCAGGGACCCAGGGGAGGGGTCCTACGAGCAGTACTTC. Its protein is CAIRDPGEGSYEQYF.

The chain links TRBV7-9 to TRBJ1-3; 9 nucleotides match TRBD1. The germline gives CDR1 SEHNR, CDR2 FQNEAQ (reference sequence). This CDR3 contains 16 residues. The ends lost 8 bases at V and 4 bases at J; junction bases unmatched: 12. CDR3 nucleotides: TGTGCCAGCGGGGACAGGGCTAAGACGGGAGGAAACACCATATATTTT. This sequence encodes CASGDRAKTGGNTIYF.

This chain joins TRBV7-2 and TRBJ2-1; perhaps TRBD2 as D (6 bases). The CDR3 runs to 14 residues. The ends were cut back, 7 bases at V and 4 bases at J, with 14 bases in the middle. CDR1 is SGHTA, CDR2 FQGNSA, per germline. The CDR3: CASKPGTYYNEQFF. In DNA form, the CDR3 reads TGTGCCAGCAAGCCAGGGACTTATTACAATGAGCAGTTCTTC.

V gene TRBV6-2 or TRBV6-3 combines with J gene TRBJ2-6; unclear D gene. The CDR3 is 17 residues long. The germline V gene has CDR1 MNHEY and CDR2 SVGEGT. V was cut by 0 bases and J by 2 bases, with 11 bases left in between. The CDR3 spells CASSYSMGLPGANVLTF. CDR3 bases: TGTGCCAGCAGTTACTCAATGGGTCTTCCTGGGGCCAACGTCCTGACTTTC.

The genes are TRBV10-1 and TRBJ2-3; 9 nucleotides agree with TRBD2. Germline V gives CDR1 WNHNN, CDR2 SYGVQD (reference sequence). The CDR3 totals 16 residues. The ends lost 4 bases at V and 0 bases at J; junction bases unmatched: 5. The CDR3 DNA sequence: TGCGCCAGCAGTGTCCTAGCGGGGATGAGCACAGATACGCAGTATTTT. It translates to CASSVLAGMSTDTQYF.

The table lists this clonotype with a few counts. The V and J genes are TRBV20-1 and TRBJ2-3, with 7 bases that match TRBD1. Germline V gene data show CDR1 as DFQATT and CDR2 as SNEGSKA (reference sequence). This CDR3 spans 16 amino acids. V lost 3 bases, J lost 1 base, and 10 bases stayed unmatched. In DNA form, the CDR3 reads TGCAGTGCTAGCAGAAGGACAGGAGCAGGCACAGATACGCAGTATTTT. Translation: CSASRRTGAGTDTQYF.

In DNA form, the CDR3 reads TGTGCCAGCAGCCAAGAGGGGGCGAGAGGGGGGACCCAGTACTTC. It yields the protein CASSQEGARGGTQYF. This sequence joins TRBV12-3 or TRBV12-4 and TRBJ2-5; 7 bases line up with TRBD1. CDR3 length: 15 amino acids. Trimming at V came to 6 bases and at J to 7 bases, leaving 14 bases not matched to a gene.

The chain combines TRBV7-9 with TRBJ2-3; D not certain. The CDR3 loop spans 16 amino acids. Trimming stripped 4 bases from V and 2 bases from J, with 16 bases between. CDR1 is SEHNR, CDR2 FQNEAQ, per germline (reference sequence). CDR3: CASSSPRVDHTDTQYF. The CDR3 region has the DNA TGTGCCAGCAGCTCTCCAAGGGTCGACCACACAGATACGCAGTATTTT.

The rearrangement links TRBV13 to TRBJ2-4, with 9 bases aligning to TRBD1. The germline V gene encodes CDR1 PRHDT and CDR2 FYEKMQ (reference sequence). Trimming removed 5 bases from V and 1 base from J; junction bases left unmatched: 6. The CDR3 contains 16 residues. The CDR3 bases are TGTGCCAGCAGCCCACAGGGGGCCGCGGCCAAAAACATTCAGTACTTC. This gives the protein CASSPQGAAAKNIQYF. The variable domain in full, with the rest retrieved from reference TRBV13 and TRBJ2-4, is AAGVIQSPRHLIKEKRETATLKCYPIPRHDTVYWYQQGPGQDPQFLISFYEKMQSDKGSIPDRFSAQQFSDYHSELNMSSLELGDSALYFCASSPQGAAAKNIQYFGAGTRLSVL.

The rearrangement joins TRBV7-3 to TRBJ2-5; TRBD2 might be the D (5 bases). V was shortened by 5 bases and J by 3 bases, with 13 bases between the two germline ends. The germline V gene encodes CDR1 SGHTA and CDR2 FQGTGA. This CDR3 region has 14 residues. The CDR3 region is CASSITSYEETQYF. As DNA, the CDR3 is TGTGCCAGCAGCATTACTAGTTATGAAGAGACCCAGTACTTC.

The chain has TRBV27 and TRBJ2-7; D is perhaps TRBD2 (6 bases). CDR1 MNHEY and CDR2 SMNVEV come from the germline V gene (reference sequence). V was clipped by 5 bases and J by 7 bases, with 15 bases between them. The CDR3 has 13 residues. The CDR3 is CASSPYNLAEQYF. DNA for the CDR3: TGTGCCAGCAGTCCCTACAACCTAGCGGAGCAGTACTTC.

This chain links TRBV5-1 with TRBJ1-6; the D gene is possibly TRBD1 (5 bases). Germline loops: CDR1 SGHRS, CDR2 YFSETQ. The CDR3 is 17 amino acids. The V and J ends lost 2 bases and 14 bases respectively, with 26 bases between them. Here the CDR3 DNA reads TGCGCCAGCAGCTTCGGAAATGGTGGCAGGGCCGAAACTACCCTCCACTTT. Residues: CASSFGNGGRAETTLHF.

A few counts support this clonotype. The junction does not match germline at one end; this may be a read error. The chain recombines TRBV6-5 with TRBJ2-5, with TRBD1 identical over 8 bases. This CDR3 comprises 14 residues. CDR1 is MNHEY, CDR2 SVGAGI, per germline. CDR3 coding DNA: TGTGCCAGCAGTTACGCAGGGGGCCAAGAGGCCCAGTACTTC. Translating gives CASSYAGGQEAQYF.

This chain connects TRBV7-2 to TRBJ2-1, with 15 nucleotides matching TRBD2. The V gene end was trimmed by 3 bases and the J gene end by 8 bases; junction bases not matched to a gene: 5. This CDR3 is built from 16 residues. Germline V gene sequence: CDR1 SGHTA, CDR2 FQGNSA. In DNA, the CDR3 is TGTGCCAGCAGCTTCCGGACTAGCGGGAGGGGCTATGAGCAGTTCTTC. It yields the protein CASSFRTSGRGYEQFF.

The rearrangement joins TRBV7-9 to TRBJ2-3; D may be TRBD1 (6 bases). The CDR3 is 15 amino acids. Trimming cost V 6 bases and J 3 bases, with 16 bases left between them. The germline gives CDR1 SEHNR, CDR2 FQNEAQ (reference sequence). The CDR3 coding sequence is TGTGCCAGCAGGGCCACAGGGAACCCGACAGATACGCAGTATTTT. Residues: CASRATGNPTDTQYF.

The chain links TRBV7-2 to TRBJ2-3, with D perhaps TRBD2 (6 bases). The CDR3 is 18 amino acids. Per the germline V gene, CDR1 is SGHTA and CDR2 is FQGNSA. Trimming pared 1 base from V and 1 base from J, leaving 18 bases between. The CDR3 protein is CASSLEGRLARRTDTQYF. DNA for the CDR3: TGTGCCAGCAGCTTAGAGGGGCGTCTAGCGAGACGCACAGATACGCAGTATTTT.

The gene calls are TRBV5-1 and TRBJ2-6, with 7 nucleotides matching TRBD1. Germline lookup yields CDR1 SGHRS and CDR2 YFSETQ. CDR3 length: 20 amino acids. V was clipped by 6 bases and J by 0 bases; unmatched bases: 18. CDR3 sequence (DNA): TGCGCCAGCACCTCGAAGGGGGACAGTGGACCGGGCTCTGGGGCCAACGTCCTGACTTTC. Translation: CASTSKGDSGPGSGANVLTF.

The chain recombines TRBV6-6 with TRBJ1-5; 7 nucleotides match TRBD1. In germline, CDR1 is MNHNY, CDR2 SVGAGI (reference sequence). The CDR3 has 15 amino acids. Trimming removed 1 base from V and 4 bases from J; junction bases left unmatched: 4. The CDR3 nucleotides read TGTGCCAGCAGTTACTGGGACAGTAGAAATCAGCCCCAGCATTTT. This sequence encodes CASSYWDSRNQPQHF.

In nucleotides, the CDR3 is TGTGCCAGCAGCCAAAACAGTGTCTATCACGCAGATACGCAGTATTTT. Residues: CASSQNSVYHADTQYF. This sequence joins TRBV7-2 and TRBJ2-3; D gene uncertain. V lost 5 bases and J 4 bases, leaving 19 bases between the germline ends. Per the germline V gene, CDR1 is SGHTA and CDR2 is FQGNSA. This CDR3 comprises 16 residues. Filled out from reference TRBV7-2 and TRBJ2-3, the complete variable domain reads GAGVSQSPSNKVTEKGKDVELRCDPISGHTALYWYRQSLGQGLEFLIYFQGNSAPDKSGLPSDRFSAERTGGSVSTLTIQRTQQEDSAVYLCASSQNSVYHADTQYFGPGTRLTVL.

The chain uses TRBV12-3 or TRBV12-4 and TRBJ2-1; D not certain. The CDR3 is 11 amino acids. V was pared by 7 bases and J by 7 bases, with 8 bases between. This chain's CDR3 is CASTMGNEQFF. CDR3 DNA: TGTGCCAGCACCATGGGTAATGAGCAGTTCTTC.